This T cell receptor (beta chain) is from a study of OX40 agonist ivuxolimab in advanced cancers. Overall study: Clinicians treated patients with ivuxolimab, an agonistic anti-OX40 (CD134) antibody.

This CDR3 contains 16 residues. Germline values: CDR1 MNHEY, CDR2 SMNVEV (reference sequence). The V segment lost 6 bases and the J segment 2 bases; nucleotides outside the gene matches: 9. Method: immunoSEQ multiplex PCR; TCRdb's copy keeps in-frame clones and lacks some. The data contain roughly 61,000 clones, 90% of them seen just once; the ten biggest clones take up 1.9%. Study findings and constraints: Both blood CD4+ and CD8+ T cells showed clonal growth by week 6 at 0.1 to 3.0 mg/kg.

On this clone: Its antigen is not identified.

The sequence came from an adult with an advanced solid tumor such as melanoma, head and neck, liver or kidney cancer. Sequencing used CD4+ or CD8+ T cells sorted from blood, obtained in a trial of the OX40 agonist ivuxolimab. This chain uses TRBV27 with TRBJ1-1, with 10 positions matching TRBD1. CDR3 residues: CASSLATGGTNTEAFF. The CDR3 coding sequence is TGTGCCAGCAGCCTCGCGACAGGGGGCACCAACACTGAAGCTTTCTTT.